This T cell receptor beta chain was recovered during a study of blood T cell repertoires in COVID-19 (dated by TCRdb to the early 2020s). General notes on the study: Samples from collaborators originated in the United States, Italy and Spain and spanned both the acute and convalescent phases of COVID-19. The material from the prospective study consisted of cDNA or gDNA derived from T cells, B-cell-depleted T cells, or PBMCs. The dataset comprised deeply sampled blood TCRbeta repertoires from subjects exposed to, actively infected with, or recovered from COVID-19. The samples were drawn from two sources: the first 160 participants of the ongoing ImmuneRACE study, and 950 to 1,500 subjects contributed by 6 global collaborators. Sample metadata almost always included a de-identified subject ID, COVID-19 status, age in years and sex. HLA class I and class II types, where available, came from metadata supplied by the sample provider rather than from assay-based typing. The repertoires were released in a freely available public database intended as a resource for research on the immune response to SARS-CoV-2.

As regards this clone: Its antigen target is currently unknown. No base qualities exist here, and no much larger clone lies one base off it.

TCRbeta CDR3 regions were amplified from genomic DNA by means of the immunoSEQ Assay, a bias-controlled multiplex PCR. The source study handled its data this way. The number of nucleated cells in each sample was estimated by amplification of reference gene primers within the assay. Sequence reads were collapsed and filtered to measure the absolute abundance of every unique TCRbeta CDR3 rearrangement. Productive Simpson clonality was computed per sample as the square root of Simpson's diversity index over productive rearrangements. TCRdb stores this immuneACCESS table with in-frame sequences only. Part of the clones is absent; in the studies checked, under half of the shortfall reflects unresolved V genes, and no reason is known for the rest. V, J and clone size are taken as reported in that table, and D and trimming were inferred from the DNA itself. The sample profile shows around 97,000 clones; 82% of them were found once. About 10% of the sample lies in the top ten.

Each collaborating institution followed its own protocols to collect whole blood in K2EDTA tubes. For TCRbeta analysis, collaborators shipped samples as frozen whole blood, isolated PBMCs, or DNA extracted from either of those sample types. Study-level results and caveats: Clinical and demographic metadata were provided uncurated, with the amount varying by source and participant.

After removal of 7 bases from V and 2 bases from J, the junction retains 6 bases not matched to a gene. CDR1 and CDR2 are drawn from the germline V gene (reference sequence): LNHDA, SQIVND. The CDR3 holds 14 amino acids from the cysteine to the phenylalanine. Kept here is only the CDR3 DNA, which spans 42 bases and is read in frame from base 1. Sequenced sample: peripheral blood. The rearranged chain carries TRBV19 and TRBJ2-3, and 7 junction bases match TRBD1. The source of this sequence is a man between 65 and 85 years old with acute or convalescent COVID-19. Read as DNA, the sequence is TGTGCCAGTAAGTGGGACAGTATCACAGATACGCAGTATTTT. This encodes CASKWDSITDTQYF. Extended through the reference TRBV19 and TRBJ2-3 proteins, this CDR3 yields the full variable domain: DGGITQSPKYLFRKEGQNVTLSCEQNLNHDAMYWYRQDPGQGLRLIYYSQIVNDFQKGDIAEGYSVSREKKESFPLTVTSAQKNPTAFYLCASKWDSITDTQYFGPGTRLTVL.